This T cell receptor beta chain was sequenced in a study of PD-L1 blockade in urothelial cancer. This table comes from immunoSEQ multiplex PCR, and its TCRdb copy is limited to in-frame clones, with some not included. Of under 100,000 clones in the sample, roughly 82% are singletons; the top ten hold more than 8%. This CDR3 has 17 amino acids. The junction had 11 bases not matched to a gene; V was cut back by 2 bases and J by 4 bases. CDR1 is SGHTA, CDR2 FQGNSA, per germline. The rearrangement joins TRBV7-2 to TRBJ2-7; TRBD2 matches 10 bases. The sequenced sample was PBMCs, obtained around atezolizumab (anti-PD-L1) treatment. The TCR comes from a man between 65 and 85 years old with urothelial cancer. The CDR3 DNA is TGTGCCAGCAGCTTAAATCCAGCGGGAGGGCCAATTTACGAGCAGTACTTC. Translated: CASSLNPAGGPIYEQYF.